This passage covers 8 T cell receptor beta chains from one sample sequenced in a study of cytomegalovirus exposure and HLA in healthy donors (dated 2017 in TCRdb). The library was built by means of the immunoSEQ multiplex PCR assay. For the multiplex PCR, a mixture combining 60 forward primers for TCR Vbeta segments and 13 reverse primers for TCR Jbeta segments was used. TCRdb stores this immuneACCESS table with in-frame sequences only. Part of the clones is absent; in the studies checked, under half of the shortfall reflects unresolved V genes, and no reason is known for the rest. This sample is represented by roughly 86,000 clones; nearly 80% of them were singletons. Approximately 6.5% of the sample lies in the top ten. The sequenced sample consisted of PBMCs. Receptor source: a female donor in good health and CMV-seronegative.

This clone has only a few counts. The chain carries TRBV10-3 and TRBJ1-5; D may be TRBD1 (6 bases). The germline V gene encodes CDR1 ENHRY and CDR2 SYGVKD. The length of the CDR3 is 16 residues. Trimming took off 2 bases at V and 4 bases at J, with 15 bases between the two ends. The CDR3 region is CAISEIEGTPNQPQHF. DNA for the CDR3: TGTGCCATCAGTGAGATAGAAGGGACACCTAATCAGCCCCAGCATTTT.

J is TRBJ2-1 and V is TRBV28; 8 bases are a match to TRBD2. The junction had 13 bases not matched to a gene; V was cut back by 6 bases and J by 9 bases. This CDR3 comprises 15 residues. Germline assignment: CDR1 MDHEN and CDR2 SYDVKM. CDR3 nucleotide sequence: TGTGCCAGCAGCCTCCAGGGAGCGGGGGAGTCTGAGCAGTTCTTC. It translates to CASSLQGAGESEQFF.

In nucleotides, the CDR3 is TGTGCCAGCTGGGCGCGCCTGAACACTGAAGCTTTCTTT. This codes for CASWARLNTEAFF. The chain links TRBV6-1 to TRBJ1-1; D is unresolved. Germline CDR1 is MNHNS and CDR2 is SASEGT. The CDR3 contains 13 residues. Between the trimmed V and J ends, which lost 8 bases and 0 bases, there was a span of 10 bases.

The V and J genes are TRBV29-1 and TRBJ1-1, with 9 bases identical to TRBD1. Germline CDR1 SQVTM, CDR2 ANQGSEA. V trimming: 4 bases; J trimming: 1 base; junction bases outside the gene matches: 4. This CDR3 has 14 amino acids. CDR3 in amino acids: CSVAPQGANTEAFF. The DNA of the CDR3 is TGCAGCGTTGCCCCACAGGGGGCGAACACTGAAGCTTTCTTT.

V is TRBV7-6 and J is TRBJ2-5; 8 bases map to TRBD1. Germline trimming cut 5 bases from V and 4 bases from J; bases unmatched to any gene: 9. This CDR3 comprises 15 residues. In germline, CDR1 is SGHVS, CDR2 FNYEAQ. CDR3 nucleotide sequence: TGTGCCAGCAGCCCTGGACAGGGTGGGAGAGAGACCCAGTACTTC. It translates to CASSPGQGGRETQYF.

This sequence joins TRBV6-1 and TRBJ1-2, with a tentative D call TRBD1 (6 bases). This CDR3 has 14 amino acids. Per the germline V gene, CDR1 is MNHNS and CDR2 is SASEGT. The ends were cut back, 5 bases at V and 5 bases at J, with 15 bases in the middle. This CDR3 is CASSTRTEIYGYTF. The CDR3 nucleotides read TGTGCCAGCAGTACCCGGACAGAAATTTATGGCTACACCTTC.

This clone was picked up one time. V and J are TRBV27 and TRBJ2-3, with 7 bases aligning to TRBD1. The CDR3 covers 15 residues. Trimming cost V 6 bases and J 1 base; bases outside gene matches: 7. CDR1 is MNHEY and CDR2 is SMNVEV in the germline V gene (reference sequence). The CDR3 sequence: CASSPRGGGTDTQYF. As DNA, the CDR3 is TGTGCCAGCAGCCCCCGAGGGGGCGGCACAGATACGCAGTATTTT.

The chain has TRBV18 and TRBJ2-7; TRBD1 is a possible D gene (5 bases). V shed 3 bases and J shed 2 bases, with 8 bases lying between them. The CDR3 is 13 amino acids. Per germline, CDR1 KGHSH and CDR2 LQKENI. The CDR3 loop reads CASSPRQPYEQYF. In DNA, the CDR3 is TGTGCCAGCTCACCGCGACAGCCCTACGAGCAGTACTTC.